In this sample, the clone carrying this T cell receptor beta chain turned up a few times. Its antigen remains unidentified. This sample holds PBMCs from less than 13 ml fresh peripheral blood. These data belong to a study of T cells in Graves' hyperthyroidism and ophthalmopathy. Study findings and constraints: Ophthalmopathy was identified by the model a median approximately six months ahead of onset. A 13 V-J model separated ophthalmopathy from stable hyperthyroidism. Most thyroid-expanded clonotypes above 0.001 were also found in blood.

RNA transcripts provided the source from which TCR beta CDR3 regions were amplified. The HTBI primer set was used in a first-round RT-PCR of the TCR CDR3. One entry per CDR3 protein, called by TCRdb with MiXCR from the multiplex PCR reads. This repertoire shows around 100,000 distinct CDR3 sequences, 45% to 50% found once; its top ten account for 20% to 30%. The specimen was blood. The receptor was isolated from a man aged 35 to 55 with Graves' hyperthyroidism.

The CDR3 protein is CSASEGPGELFF. CDR3 DNA sequence: TGCAGTGCTAGCGAGGGCCCCGGGGAGCTGTTTTTT. The chain combines TRBV20-1 with TRBJ2-2; a possible D gene is TRBD2 (5 bases). V was shortened by 3 bases and J by 6 bases, with 8 bases between the two germline ends. Germline CDR1 DFQATT, CDR2 SNEGSKA (reference sequence). The CDR3 is made up of 12 amino acids.